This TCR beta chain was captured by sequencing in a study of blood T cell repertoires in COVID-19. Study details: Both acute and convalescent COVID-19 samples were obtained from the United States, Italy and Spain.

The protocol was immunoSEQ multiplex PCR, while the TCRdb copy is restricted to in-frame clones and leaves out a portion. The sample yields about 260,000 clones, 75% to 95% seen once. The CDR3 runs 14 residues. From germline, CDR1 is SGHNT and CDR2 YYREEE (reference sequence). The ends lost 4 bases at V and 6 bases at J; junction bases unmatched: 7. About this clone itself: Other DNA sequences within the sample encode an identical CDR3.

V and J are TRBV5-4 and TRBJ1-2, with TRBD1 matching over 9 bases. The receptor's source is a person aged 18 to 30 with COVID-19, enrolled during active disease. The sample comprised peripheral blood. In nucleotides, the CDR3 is TGTGCCAGCAGCCCGGGACAGGGAGTAGATGGCTACACCTTC. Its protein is CASSPGQGVDGYTF.